These 14 T cell receptor beta chains were sequenced from one sample in a study of blood T cell repertoires in COVID-19. Method: immunoSEQ multiplex PCR; TCRdb's copy keeps in-frame clones and lacks some. Of some 130,000 clones detected, over 80% appear once; the ten largest clones hold 9.5% to 10%. Specimen: peripheral blood. All receptors come from a man aged 40-50 years with active or convalescent COVID-19.

This clone has a single count. J is TRBJ1-3 and V is TRBV6-5, with 9 bases aligning to TRBD1. V shed 7 bases and J 2 bases; nucleotides not matched to a gene: 6. Germline CDR1 is MNHEY and CDR2 is SVGAGI. The CDR3 runs 15 residues. In DNA, the CDR3 is TGTGCCAGCATGGGACAGGGAGCCCCTGGAAACACCATATATTTT. It codes for CASMGQGAPGNTIYF.

V gene TRBV6-2 or TRBV6-3 combines with J gene TRBJ2-3; unclear D gene. Trimming shortened V by 5 bases and J by 0 bases, and 12 bases separated the two germline ends. Germline assignment: CDR1 MNHEY and CDR2 SVGEGT. The CDR3 spans 15 residues. The CDR3 DNA is TGTGCCAGCAGTCGGCGGAGTTCAAGCACAGATACGCAGTATTTT. This translates into CASSRRSSSTDTQYF.

Written as DNA, the CDR3 is TGTGCCAGCAGCGTAGAAGGGGCGAAGCAGTACTTC. This encodes CASSVEGAKQYF. V gene TRBV9 combines with J gene TRBJ2-7, with a tentative D call TRBD1 (5 bases). Germline CDR1 and CDR2: SGDLS and YYNGEE. Trimming stripped 0 bases from V and 8 bases from J, with 9 bases between. CDR3 size: 12 residues.

This rearrangement joins TRBV5-6 to TRBJ1-2, with TRBD1 matching 9 bases. Per the germline V gene, CDR1 is SGHDT and CDR2 is YYEEEE. This CDR3 contains 13 residues. J lost 4 bases, V lost 4 bases, and 2 bases had no gene match. Here the CDR3 reads CASSEGQGYGYTF. The CDR3 region has the DNA TGTGCCAGCAGCGAGGGACAGGGCTATGGCTACACCTTC.

V usage is TRBV25-1 and J usage is TRBJ2-7; D gene uncertain. The V gene's germline CDR1 is MGHDK and CDR2 SYGVNS. CDR3 size: 14 residues. Trimming removed 4 bases at V and 6 bases at J, with 16 bases between. CDR3 nucleotides: TGTGCCAGCAGTGCCCCCGGTGATCTACGCGAGCAGTACTTC. Translation: CASSAPGDLREQYF.

This clone was seen more than once but under ten times. The chain employs TRBV6-2 or TRBV6-3 and TRBJ1-1, with D possibly matching TRBD1 (6 bases). This CDR3 region has 15 residues. Between the trimmed V and J ends, which lost 2 bases and 3 bases, there was a span of 13 bases. Germline CDR1 MNHEY, CDR2 SVGEGT. Written as DNA, the CDR3 is TGTGCCAGCAGTTACCTCATCAGGGGATACACTGAAGCTTTCTTT. Translated, it gives CASSYLIRGYTEAFF.

The rearrangement joins TRBV18 to TRBJ1-3; TRBD1 agrees at 9 bases. CDR3 length: 18 residues. J was trimmed by 3 bases and V by 5 bases; bases with no gene match: 14. Germline V CDR1 and CDR2: KGHSH, LQKENI. The CDR3 sequence is CASSATIPGQGIGNTIYF. The CDR3 DNA sequence: TGTGCCAGCTCAGCAACAATTCCGGGACAGGGCATTGGAAACACCATATATTTT.

The rearrangement links TRBV9 to TRBJ2-5, with 8 bases lining up with TRBD2. The CDR3 has 14 amino acids. Germline assignment: CDR1 SGDLS and CDR2 YYNGEE. V dropped 6 bases and J dropped 4; count of bases not matched to a gene: 8. This CDR3 reads CASNPRGGPETQYF. The CDR3 nucleotides read TGTGCCAGCAACCCCCGCGGGGGGCCAGAGACCCAGTACTTC. Full variable domain (rest looked up from reference TRBV9 and TRBJ2-5): DSGVTQTPKHLITATGQRVTLRCSPRSGDLSVYWYQQSLDQGLQFLIQYYNGEERAKGNILERFSAQQFPDLHSELNLSSLELGDSALYFCASNPRGGPETQYFGPGTRLLVL.

This chain connects TRBV6-5 to TRBJ1-2, with 7 bases aligning to TRBD1. The junction had 9 bases not matched to a gene; V was cut back by 3 bases and J by 8 bases. The CDR3 consists of 14 residues. Per the germline V gene, CDR1 is MNHEY and CDR2 is SVGAGI. The CDR3 loop reads CASSYSGTDNGYTF. The CDR3 DNA reads TGTGCCAGCAGTTATTCCGGGACAGATAACGGCTACACCTTC.

The genes are TRBV6-2 or TRBV6-3 and TRBJ2-2, with 13 bases fitting TRBD2. The CDR3 length is 20 residues. J gave up 5 bases and V 5 bases, and 17 bases lay outside the gene matches. Germline values: CDR1 MNHEY, CDR2 SVGEGT. CDR3: CASSKRRTSGGLGKTGELFF. The CDR3, as DNA: TGTGCCAGCAGTAAGCGAAGGACTAGCGGGGGTTTGGGAAAGACCGGGGAGCTGTTTTTT.

This chain uses TRBV6-7 with TRBJ1-4; 8 bases match TRBD1. TRBV6-7 is annotated as an ORF whose role is uncertain. This CDR3 contains 16 residues. Trimming cost V 2 bases and J 7 bases; bases outside gene matches: 9. The CDR3 here is CASSYRPGTGSEKLFF. For the CDR3, the DNA is TGTGCCAGCAGTTACAGACCTGGGACAGGCAGTGAAAAACTGTTTTTT.

The chain employs TRBV15 and TRBJ1-1; D uncertain. CDR1 and CDR2 from the germline V gene are LNHNV and YYDKDF (reference sequence). V lost 0 bases to trimming and J lost 8 bases, with 10 bases between them. CDR3 length equals 13 residues. The chain's CDR3 is CATSRDSIGEAFF. DNA for the CDR3: TGTGCCACCAGCAGAGATAGTATCGGGGAAGCTTTCTTT.

This clone appeared once. V gene TRBV7-3 combines with J gene TRBJ2-5; 12 nucleotides match TRBD2. Trimming at V came to 5 bases and at J to 4 bases, leaving 8 bases not matched to a gene. This CDR3 has 16 amino acids. Germline assignment: CDR1 SGHTA and CDR2 FQGTGA. CDR3 residues: CASSVSSGGAGETQYF. In DNA form, the CDR3 reads TGTGCCAGCAGCGTCTCTAGCGGGGGGGCCGGAGAGACCCAGTACTTC.

V gene TRBV7-2 combines with J gene TRBJ2-7, with 9 bases that match TRBD2. Germline loops: CDR1 SGHTA, CDR2 FQGNSA. The CDR3 loop spans 15 amino acids. V lost 1 base, J lost 1 base, and 2 bases stayed unmatched. CDR3: CASSLVLAGSYEQYF. DNA of the CDR3: TGTGCCAGCAGCTTAGTGCTAGCGGGGTCCTACGAGCAGTACTTC.